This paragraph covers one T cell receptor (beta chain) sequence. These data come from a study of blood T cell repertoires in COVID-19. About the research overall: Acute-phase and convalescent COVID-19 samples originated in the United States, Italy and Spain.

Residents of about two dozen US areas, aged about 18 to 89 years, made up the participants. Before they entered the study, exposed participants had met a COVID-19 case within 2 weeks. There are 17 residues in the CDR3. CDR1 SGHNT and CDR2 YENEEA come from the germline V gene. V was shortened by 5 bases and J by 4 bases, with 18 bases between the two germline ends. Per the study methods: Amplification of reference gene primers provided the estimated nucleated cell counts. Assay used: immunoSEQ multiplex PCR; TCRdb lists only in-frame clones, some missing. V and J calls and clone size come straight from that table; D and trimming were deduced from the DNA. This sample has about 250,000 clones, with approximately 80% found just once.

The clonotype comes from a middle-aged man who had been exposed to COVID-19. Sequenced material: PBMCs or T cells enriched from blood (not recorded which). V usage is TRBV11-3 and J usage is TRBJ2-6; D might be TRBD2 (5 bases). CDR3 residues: CASSHRAGEKGANVLTF. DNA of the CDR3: TGTGCCAGCAGCCACCGGGCGGGTGAGAAAGGGGCCAACGTCCTGACTTTC.